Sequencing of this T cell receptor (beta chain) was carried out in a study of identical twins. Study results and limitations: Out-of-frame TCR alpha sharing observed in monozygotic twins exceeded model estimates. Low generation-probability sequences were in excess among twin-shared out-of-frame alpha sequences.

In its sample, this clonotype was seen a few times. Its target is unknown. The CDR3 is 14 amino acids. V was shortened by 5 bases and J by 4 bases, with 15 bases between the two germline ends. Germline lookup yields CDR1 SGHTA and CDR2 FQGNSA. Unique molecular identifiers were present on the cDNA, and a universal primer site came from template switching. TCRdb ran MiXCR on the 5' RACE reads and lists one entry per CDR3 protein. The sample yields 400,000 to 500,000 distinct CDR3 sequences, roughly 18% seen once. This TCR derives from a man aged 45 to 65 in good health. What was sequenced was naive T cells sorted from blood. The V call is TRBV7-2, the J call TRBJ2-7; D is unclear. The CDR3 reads CASSLEFQVYEQYF. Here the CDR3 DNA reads TGTGCCAGCAGCCTAGAATTCCAAGTATACGAGCAGTACTTC. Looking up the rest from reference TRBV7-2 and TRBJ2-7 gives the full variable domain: GAGVSQSPSNKVTEKGKDVELRCDPISGHTALYWYRQSLGQGLEFLIYFQGNSAPDKSGLPSDRFSAERTGGSVSTLTIQRTQQEDSAVYLCASSLEFQVYEQYFGPGTRLTVT.